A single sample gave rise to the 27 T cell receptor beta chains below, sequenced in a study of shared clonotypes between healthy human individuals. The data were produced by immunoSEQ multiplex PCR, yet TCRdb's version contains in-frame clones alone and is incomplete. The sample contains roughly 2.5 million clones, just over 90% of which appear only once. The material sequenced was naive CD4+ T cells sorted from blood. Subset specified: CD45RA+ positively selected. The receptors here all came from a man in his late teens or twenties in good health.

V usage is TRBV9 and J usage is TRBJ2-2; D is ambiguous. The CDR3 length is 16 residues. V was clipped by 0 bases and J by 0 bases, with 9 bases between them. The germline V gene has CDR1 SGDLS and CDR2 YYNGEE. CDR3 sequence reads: CASSVEFPANTGELFF. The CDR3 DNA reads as TGTGCCAGCAGCGTAGAGTTCCCGGCGAACACCGGGGAGCTGTTTTTT.

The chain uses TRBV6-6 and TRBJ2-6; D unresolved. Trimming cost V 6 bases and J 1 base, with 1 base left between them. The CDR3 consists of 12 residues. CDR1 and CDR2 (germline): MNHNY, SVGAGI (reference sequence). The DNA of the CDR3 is TGTGCCAGCAGGTCTGGGGCCAACGTCCTGACTTTC. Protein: CASRSGANVLTF.

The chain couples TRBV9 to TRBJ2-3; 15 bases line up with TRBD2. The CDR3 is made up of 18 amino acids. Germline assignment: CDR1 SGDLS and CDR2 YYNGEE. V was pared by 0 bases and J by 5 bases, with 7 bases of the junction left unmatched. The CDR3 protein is CASSVGGPGLAGGDTQYF. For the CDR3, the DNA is TGTGCCAGCAGCGTAGGGGGCCCGGGACTAGCGGGAGGAGATACGCAGTATTTT.

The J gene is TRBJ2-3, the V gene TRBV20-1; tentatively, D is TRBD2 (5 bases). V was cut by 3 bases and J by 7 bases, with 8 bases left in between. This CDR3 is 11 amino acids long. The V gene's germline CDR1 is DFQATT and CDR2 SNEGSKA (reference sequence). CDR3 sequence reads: CSASGGHTQYF. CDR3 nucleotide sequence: TGCAGTGCTAGTGGCGGGCATACGCAGTATTTT.

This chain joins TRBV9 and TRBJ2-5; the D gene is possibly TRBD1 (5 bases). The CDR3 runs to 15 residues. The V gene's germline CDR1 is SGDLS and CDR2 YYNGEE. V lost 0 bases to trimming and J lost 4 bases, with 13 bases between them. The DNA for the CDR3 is TGTGCCAGCAGCGTAGATCCAGGGTCAGGAGAGACCCAGTACTTC. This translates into CASSVDPGSGETQYF. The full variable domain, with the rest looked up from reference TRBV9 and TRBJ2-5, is DSGVTQTPKHLITATGQRVTLRCSPRSGDLSVYWYQQSLDQGLQFLIQYYNGEERAKGNILERFSAQQFPDLHSELNLSSLELGDSALYFCASSVDPGSGETQYFGPGTRLLVL.

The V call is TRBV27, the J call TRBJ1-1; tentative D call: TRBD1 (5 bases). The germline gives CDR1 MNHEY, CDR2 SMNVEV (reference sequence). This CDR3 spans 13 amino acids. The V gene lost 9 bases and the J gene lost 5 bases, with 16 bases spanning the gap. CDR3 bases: TGTGCCAGTCGCGTCGCGGGGGGAACTGAAGCTTTCTTT. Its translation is CASRVAGGTEAFF.

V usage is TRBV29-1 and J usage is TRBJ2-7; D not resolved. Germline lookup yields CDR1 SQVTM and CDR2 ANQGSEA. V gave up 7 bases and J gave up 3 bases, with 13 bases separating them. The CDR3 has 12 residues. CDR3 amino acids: CSASMTDYEQYF. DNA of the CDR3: TGCAGCGCGTCAATGACGGACTACGAGCAGTACTTC.

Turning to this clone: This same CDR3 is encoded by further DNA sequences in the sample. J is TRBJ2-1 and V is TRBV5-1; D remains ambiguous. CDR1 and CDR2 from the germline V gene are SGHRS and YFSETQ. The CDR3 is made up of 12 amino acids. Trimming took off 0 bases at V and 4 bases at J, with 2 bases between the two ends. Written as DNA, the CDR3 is TGCGCCAGCAGCTTGGATTACAATGAGCAGTTCTTC. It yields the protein CASSLDYNEQFF.

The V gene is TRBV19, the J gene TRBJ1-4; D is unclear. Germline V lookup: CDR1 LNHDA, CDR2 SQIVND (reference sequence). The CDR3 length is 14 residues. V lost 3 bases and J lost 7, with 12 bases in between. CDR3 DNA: TGTGCCAGTAGTATGCTCCCTCGGGGTGAAAAACTGTTTTTT. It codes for CASSMLPRGEKLFF.

The CDR3 protein is CASSASSLSYNEQFF. CDR3 nucleotides: TGTGCCAGCAGTGCAAGTAGCCTCTCCTACAATGAGCAGTTCTTC. The rearrangement links TRBV2 to TRBJ2-1; D remains ambiguous. V lost 4 bases and J 0 bases, leaving 10 bases between the germline ends. Germline CDR1 is SNHLY and CDR2 is FYNNEI. There are 15 residues in the CDR3.

CDR3 nucleotides: TGTGCCAGCAGCTTAGAGGCCGGCAGTCCCTACGAGCAGTACTTC. This translates into CASSLEAGSPYEQYF. The rearrangement links TRBV7-8 to TRBJ2-7; D is ambiguous. The CDR3 has 15 amino acids. Germline-derived CDR1 and CDR2 are SGHVS and FQNEAQ. The ends were cut back, 1 base at V and 2 bases at J, with 12 bases in the middle. Looking up the rest from reference TRBV7-8 and TRBJ2-7 gives the full variable domain: GAGVSQSPRYKVAKRGQDVALRCDPISGHVSLFWYQQALGQGPEFLTYFQNEAQLDKSGLPSDRFFAERPEGSVSTLKIQRTQQEDSAVYLCASSLEAGSPYEQYFGPGTRLTVT.

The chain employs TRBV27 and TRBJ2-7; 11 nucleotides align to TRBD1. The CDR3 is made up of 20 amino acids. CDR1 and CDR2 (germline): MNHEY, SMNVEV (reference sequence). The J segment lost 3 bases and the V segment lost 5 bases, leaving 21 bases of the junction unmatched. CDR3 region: CASSPLTGRGTGGGVYEQYF. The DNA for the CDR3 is TGTGCCAGCAGTCCGCTGACGGGGCGGGGGACAGGGGGGGGTGTCTACGAGCAGTACTTC.

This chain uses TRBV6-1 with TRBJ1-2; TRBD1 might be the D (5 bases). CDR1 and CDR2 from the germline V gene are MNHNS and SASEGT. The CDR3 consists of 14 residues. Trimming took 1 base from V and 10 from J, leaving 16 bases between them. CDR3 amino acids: CASSEERKDGHYTF. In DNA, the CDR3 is TGTGCCAGCAGTGAAGAAAGGAAAGACGGACACTACACCTTC.

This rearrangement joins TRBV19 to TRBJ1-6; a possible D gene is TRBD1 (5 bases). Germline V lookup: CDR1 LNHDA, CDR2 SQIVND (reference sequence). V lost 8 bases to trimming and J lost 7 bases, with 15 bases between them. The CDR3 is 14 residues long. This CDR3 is CASGDPMGNSPLHF. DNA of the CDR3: TGTGCCAGTGGGGACCCCATGGGGAATTCACCCCTCCACTTT.

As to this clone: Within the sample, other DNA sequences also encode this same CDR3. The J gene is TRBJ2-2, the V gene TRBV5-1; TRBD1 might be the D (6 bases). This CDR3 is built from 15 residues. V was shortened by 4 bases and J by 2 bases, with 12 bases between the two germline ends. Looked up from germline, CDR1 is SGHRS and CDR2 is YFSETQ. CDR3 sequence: CASSPGTLNTGELFF. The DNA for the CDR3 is TGCGCCAGCAGCCCCGGGACACTCAACACCGGGGAGCTGTTTTTT.

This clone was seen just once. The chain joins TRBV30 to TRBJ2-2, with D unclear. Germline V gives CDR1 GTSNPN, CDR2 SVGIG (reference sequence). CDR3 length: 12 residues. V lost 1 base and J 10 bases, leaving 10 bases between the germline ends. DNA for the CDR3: TGTGCCTGGAGTGCCAGGTTTGAGGAGCTGTTTTTT. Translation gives CAWSARFEELFF.

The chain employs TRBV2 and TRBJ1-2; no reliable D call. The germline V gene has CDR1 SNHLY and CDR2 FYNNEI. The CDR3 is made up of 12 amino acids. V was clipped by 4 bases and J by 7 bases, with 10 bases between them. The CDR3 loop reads CASSAEGFGYTF. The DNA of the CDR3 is TGTGCCAGCAGTGCGGAGGGCTTTGGCTACACCTTC. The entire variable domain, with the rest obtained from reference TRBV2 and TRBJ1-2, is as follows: EPEVTQTPSHQVTQMGQEVILRCVPISNHLYFYWYRQILGQKVEFLVSFYNNEISEKSEIFDDQFSVERPDGSNFTLKIRSTKLEDSAMYFCASSAEGFGYTFGSGTRLTVV.

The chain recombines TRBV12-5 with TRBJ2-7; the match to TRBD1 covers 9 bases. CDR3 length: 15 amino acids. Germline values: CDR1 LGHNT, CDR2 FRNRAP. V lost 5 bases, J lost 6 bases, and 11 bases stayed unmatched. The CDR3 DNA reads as TGTGCTAGTGGTCCCCCGGGACAGGGTAATTCCGAGCAGTACTTC. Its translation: CASGPPGQGNSEQYF.

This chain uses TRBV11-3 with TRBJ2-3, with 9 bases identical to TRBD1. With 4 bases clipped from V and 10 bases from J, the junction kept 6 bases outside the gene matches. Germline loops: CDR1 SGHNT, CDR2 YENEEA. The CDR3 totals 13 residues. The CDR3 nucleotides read TGTGCCAGCAGCTCGACGGGACAGGGTGCGCAGTATTTT. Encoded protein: CASSSTGQGAQYF.

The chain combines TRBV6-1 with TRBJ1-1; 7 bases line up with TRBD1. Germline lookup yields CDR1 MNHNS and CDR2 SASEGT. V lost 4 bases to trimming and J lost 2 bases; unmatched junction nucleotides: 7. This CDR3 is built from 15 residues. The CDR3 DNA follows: TGTGCCAGCAGTGTCGAACAGGGGAGAAACACTGAAGCTTTCTTT. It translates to CASSVEQGRNTEAFF.

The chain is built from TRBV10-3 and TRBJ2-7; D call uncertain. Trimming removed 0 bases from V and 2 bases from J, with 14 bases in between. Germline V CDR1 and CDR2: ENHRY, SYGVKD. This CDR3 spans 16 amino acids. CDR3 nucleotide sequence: TGTGCCATCAGTGAGTCGGTTCTTGCGACACCCTACGAGCAGTACTTC. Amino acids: CAISESVLATPYEQYF.

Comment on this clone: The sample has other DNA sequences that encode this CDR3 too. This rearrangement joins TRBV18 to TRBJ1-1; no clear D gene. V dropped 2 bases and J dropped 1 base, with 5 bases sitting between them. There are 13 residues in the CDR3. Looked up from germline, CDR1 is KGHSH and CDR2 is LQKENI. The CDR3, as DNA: TGTGCCAGCTCACCAGATCAGAACACTGAAGCTTTCTTT. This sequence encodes CASSPDQNTEAFF.

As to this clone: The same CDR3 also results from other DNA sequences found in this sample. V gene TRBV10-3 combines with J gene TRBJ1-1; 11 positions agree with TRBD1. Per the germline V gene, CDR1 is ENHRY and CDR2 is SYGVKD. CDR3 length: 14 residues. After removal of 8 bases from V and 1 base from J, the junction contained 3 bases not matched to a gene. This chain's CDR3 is CAISGTGGNTEAFF. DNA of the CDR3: TGTGCCATCTCCGGGACAGGGGGGAACACTGAAGCTTTCTTT.

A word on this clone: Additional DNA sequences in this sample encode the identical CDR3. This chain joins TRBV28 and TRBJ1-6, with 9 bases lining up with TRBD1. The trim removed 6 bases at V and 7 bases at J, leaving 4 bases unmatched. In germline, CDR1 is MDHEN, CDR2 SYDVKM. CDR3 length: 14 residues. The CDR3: CASSPGTGNSPLHF. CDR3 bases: TGTGCCAGCAGCCCCGGGACAGGGAATTCACCCCTCCACTTT. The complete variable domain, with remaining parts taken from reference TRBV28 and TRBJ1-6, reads DVKVTQSSRYLVKRTGEKVFLECVQDMDHENMFWYRQDPGLGLRLIYFSYDVKMKEKGDIPEGYSVSREKKERFSLILESASTNQTSMYLCASSPGTGNSPLHFGNGTRLTVT.

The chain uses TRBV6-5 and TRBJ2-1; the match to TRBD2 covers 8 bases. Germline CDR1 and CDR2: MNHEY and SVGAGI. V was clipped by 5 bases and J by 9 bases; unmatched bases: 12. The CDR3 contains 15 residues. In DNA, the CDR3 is TGTGCCAGCAGTAGCCGGGGTAGCGGGACTGGTGAGCAGTTCTTC. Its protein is CASSSRGSGTGEQFF.

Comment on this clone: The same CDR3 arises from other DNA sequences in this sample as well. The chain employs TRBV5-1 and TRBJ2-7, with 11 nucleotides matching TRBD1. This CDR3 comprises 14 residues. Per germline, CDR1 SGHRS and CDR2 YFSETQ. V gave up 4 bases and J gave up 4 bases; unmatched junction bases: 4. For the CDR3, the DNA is TGCGCCAGCAGCGCCGGACAGGGGGCGTACGAGCAGTACTTC. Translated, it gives CASSAGQGAYEQYF.

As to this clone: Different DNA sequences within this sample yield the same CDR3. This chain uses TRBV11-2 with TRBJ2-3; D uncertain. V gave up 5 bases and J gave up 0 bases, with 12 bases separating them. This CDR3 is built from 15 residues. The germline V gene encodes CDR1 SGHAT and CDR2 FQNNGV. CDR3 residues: CASSLDGLSTDTQYF. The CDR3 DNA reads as TGTGCCAGCAGCCTGGACGGGCTAAGCACAGATACGCAGTATTTT.